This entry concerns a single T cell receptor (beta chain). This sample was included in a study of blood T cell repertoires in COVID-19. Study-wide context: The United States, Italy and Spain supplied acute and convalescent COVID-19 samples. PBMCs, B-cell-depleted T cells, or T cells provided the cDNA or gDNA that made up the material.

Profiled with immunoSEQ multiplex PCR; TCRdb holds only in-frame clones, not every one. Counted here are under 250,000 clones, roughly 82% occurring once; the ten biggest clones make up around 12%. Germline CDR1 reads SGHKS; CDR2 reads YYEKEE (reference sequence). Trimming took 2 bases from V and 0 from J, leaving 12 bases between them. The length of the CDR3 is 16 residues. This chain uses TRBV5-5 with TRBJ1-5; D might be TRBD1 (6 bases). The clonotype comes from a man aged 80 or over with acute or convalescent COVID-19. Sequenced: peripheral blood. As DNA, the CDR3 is TGTGCCAGCAGCTTAGGGACATCGCATAGCAATCAGCCCCAGCATTTT. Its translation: CASSLGTSHSNQPQHF.